This section outlines one TCR beta chain sequence together with its context. Germline is not matched at one junction end, which may reflect a read error. This CDR3 region has 15 residues. CDR1 is SNHLY and CDR2 is FYNNEI in the germline V gene. The authors ran a second PCR of about 7 to 11 cycles using a sample-barcoded 5' primer and a J-beta primer mix. Every cDNA molecule bore a tag from a template-switch adaptor containing 12 random nucleotides. At least 2.5 million CDR3-containing paired-end reads were obtained per sample. TCRdb analysed the 5' RACE reads with MiXCR anew, one entry per CDR3 protein. The table includes 850,000 to 1,000,000 distinct CDR3 sequences, around 48% detected once. The sample belongs to a study of blood T cells in healthy people across ages. The overall study: Roughly one uniquely barcoded beta molecule per two T cells was captured.

V usage is TRBV2 and J usage is TRBJ1-4, with no clear D. This TCR was recovered from a man under 40 in good health. Sequencing was carried out using blood. The CDR3 DNA sequence: TGTGCCAGCAGCGAAGACTCTCCCCCTCGGGAAAAACTGTTTTTT. It yields the protein CASSEDSPPREKLFF.